The 4 T cell receptor beta chains in this list originate from one sample, sequenced in a study of blood T cell repertoires in COVID-19. Sequencing used immunoSEQ multiplex PCR; TCRdb keeps in-frame clones, though not all of them. Of about 180,000 clones listed, 70% to 90% are singletons. The sequencing sample was made of peripheral blood. The receptors were sampled from a man aged 55 to 70 with acute or convalescent COVID-19.

This rearrangement joins TRBV6-5 to TRBJ2-2, with D unresolved. The germline V gene encodes CDR1 MNHEY and CDR2 SVGAGI. This CDR3 has 15 residues. Deletions cut 0 bases from V and 4 bases from J, with 9 bases between. CDR3 DNA sequence: TGTGCCAGCAGTTACTCTTCGTCCTTCACCGGGGAGCTGTTTTTT. Translated: CASSYSSSFTGELFF.

The V call is TRBV19, the J call TRBJ2-1; TRBD1 matches at 10 bases. The trim removed 7 bases at V and 4 bases at J, leaving 4 bases unmatched. The CDR3 runs to 14 residues. CDR1 is LNHDA, CDR2 SQIVND, per germline (reference sequence). The DNA of the CDR3 is TGTGCCAGTAAACGGACAGGGGGTTACAATGAGCAGTTCTTC. Translation gives CASKRTGGYNEQFF.

The chain is built from TRBV5-4 and TRBJ2-1; 10 bases line up with TRBD2. Germline CDR1 is SGHNT and CDR2 is YYREEE (reference sequence). This CDR3 region has 16 residues. V was clipped by 3 bases and J by 4 bases; unmatched bases: 7. The CDR3 sequence is CASSSVLAGTYNEQFF. CDR3 nucleotides: TGTGCCAGCAGCTCTGTACTAGCGGGGACTTACAATGAGCAGTTCTTC. Full variable domain (rest looked up from reference TRBV5-4 and TRBJ2-1): ETGVTQSPTHLIKTRGQQVTLRCSSQSGHNTVSWYQQALGQGPQFIFQYYREEENGRGNFPPRFSGLQFPNYSSELNVNALELDDSALYLCASSSVLAGTYNEQFFGPGTRLTVL.

The rearrangement joins TRBV6-6 to TRBJ1-6; D perhaps matches TRBD1 (5 bases). CDR1 is MNHNY, CDR2 SVGAGI, per germline (reference sequence). The length of the CDR3 is 14 residues. The V end lost 6 bases, the J end lost 9 bases, and 15 bases lay between the germline ends. CDR3 sequence reads: CASSAGGMGSPLHF. In DNA, the CDR3 is TGTGCCAGCAGCGCTGGGGGGATGGGTTCACCCCTCCACTTT.